This T cell receptor (beta chain) appears in the sequencing data of a study of identical twins (dated by TCRdb to the mid-2010s). Regarding the research as a whole: TCR alpha and beta repertoires from monozygotic twins, unrelated adults of various ages and cord blood were deep-sequenced to test whether fetal clonotypes persist. Replicate twin experiments were performed at different times using different library preparation protocols to rule out contamination. Study-wide conclusions, independent of this receptor: Invariant T cells such as MAIT and iNKT could partly confound zero-insertion analyses, though diverse VJ usage argued against this for most clonotypes. A weaker excess of twin sharing was found in beta out-of-frame sequences because the signal-to-noise ratio was lowered by fewer shared sequences. Fewer insertions were carried by abundant cord blood beta clonotypes; a weaker similar trend was observed in young adult naive repertoires, while no such trend was observed in memory repertoires. In monozygotic twins, recombination models systematically underestimated out-of-frame TCR alpha sharing, but the models matched the sharing seen between unrelated individuals. Compared with coincidental sharing between unrelated individuals, out-of-frame TCR alpha sequences shared between twins had an excess of sequences with low generation probability. Conclusions relied on cross-sectional statistical analysis, since the same donors could not be followed over many years.

According to the germline V gene, CDR1 reads MGHRA and CDR2 reads YSYEKL. From the cysteine up to the phenylalanine, the CDR3 has a length of 14 residues. Solely the CDR3 DNA is kept, with 42 bases framed from the first base. V is reduced by 0 bases and J by 4 bases, leaving a spacing of 9 bases between them. Only healthy Caucasian donors were included. As for this clonotype: The antigen it binds to is not known. Per-nucleotide qualities are absent, and no much larger clonotype sits a single base away.

The library was produced with 5' RACE. The sequencing machine was an Illumina HiSeq 2000. Template switching introduced a universal primer binding site; the final cDNA contained a unique molecular identifier, enabling accurate counting of TCR cDNA molecules. Specific primers in the conserved constant-segment region were used to synthesize first-strand cDNA for the TCR alpha and beta chains. Each cDNA library was double barcoded, with a SMART-Mk sample barcode plus Illumina barcodes, to control for contamination. TruSeq adapter sequences, together with Illumina sample barcodes, were added in two successive PCR steps. The Illumina HiSeq platform was used with custom primers to sequence TCR alpha and beta cDNA libraries. The paper's processing steps were these. Unique molecular identifiers were extracted from raw reads with MiGEC, and CDR3 positions were determined with MiXCR. For each individual, recombination models were inferred using an EM algorithm with the repgenHMM and IGoR tools. Shared clonotypes were analyzed with the tcR package in R, and sharing was normalized by the product of cloneset sizes. To study raw recombination without the effects of thymic and clonal selection, out-of-frame nonproductive sequences were analyzed. TCRdb reworked the public reads: Q25 trimming with fastp, MiXCR clone assembly, productive beta chains retained. Rows matching on CDR3 protein sequence are summarized as one entry with the most common DNA and genes. The V and J calls were determined by TCRdb, not by the authors. The sample yields roughly 1,500,000 distinct CDR3 sequences; around a third were counted once. Less than 0.35% of the sample lies in the top ten.

Sequenced: cord blood. This TCR derives from a newborn girl in good health. The chain was built from TRBV4-1 and TRBJ1-2, with no confident D gene call. The CDR3: CASSQETPPYGYTF. The nucleotide sequence is TGCGCCAGCAGCCAAGAAACGCCCCCCTATGGCTACACCTTC.